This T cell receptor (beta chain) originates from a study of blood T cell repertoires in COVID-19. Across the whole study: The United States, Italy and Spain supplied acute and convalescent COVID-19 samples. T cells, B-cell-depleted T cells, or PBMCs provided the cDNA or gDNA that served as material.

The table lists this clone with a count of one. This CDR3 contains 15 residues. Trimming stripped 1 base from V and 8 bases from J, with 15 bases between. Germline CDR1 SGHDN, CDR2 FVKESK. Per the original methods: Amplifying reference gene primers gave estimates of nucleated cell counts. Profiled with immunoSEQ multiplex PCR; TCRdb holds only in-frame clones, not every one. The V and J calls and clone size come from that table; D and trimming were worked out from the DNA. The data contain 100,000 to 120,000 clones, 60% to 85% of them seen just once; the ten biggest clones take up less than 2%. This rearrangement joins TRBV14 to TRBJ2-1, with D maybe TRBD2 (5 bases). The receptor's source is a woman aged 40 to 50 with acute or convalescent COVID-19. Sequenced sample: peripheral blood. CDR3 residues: CASSQVGGYWYEQFF. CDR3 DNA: TGTGCCAGCAGCCAAGTAGGCGGGTATTGGTATGAGCAGTTCTTC. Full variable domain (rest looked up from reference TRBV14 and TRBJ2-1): EAGVTQFPSHSVIEKGQTVTLRCDPISGHDNLYWYRRVMGKEIKFLLHFVKESKQDESGMPNNRFLAERTGGTYSTLKVQPAELEDSGVYFCASSQVGGYWYEQFFGPGTRLTVL.